The T cell receptor beta chain under discussion was sequenced for a study of monozygotic twins with inflammatory bowel disease. Through template switching, UMIs that included a 6-nucleotide sample barcode were added. TCRdb reprocessed the 5' RACE reads and stores each CDR3 protein as one record, lacking DNA. This listing includes about 450,000 distinct CDR3 sequences. General study findings and limits: IBD patients had lower TCRbeta diversity (inverse Simpson) than healthy co-twins.

In the case of this clonotype: What it binds is not known.

Whole-blood total RNA was extracted without T cell sorting. The CDR3 spans 17 residues. What was sequenced was blood. The chain uses TRBV12-3 or TRBV12-4 and TRBJ1-5; TCRdb designates TRBD1, a call that cannot be tested without DNA. The clonotype originates from a human donor with ulcerative colitis or Crohn's disease, or a healthy co-twin of an affected twin (not recorded which). This chain's CDR3 is CASSSGPGKYSNQPQHF.